Following are 14 T cell receptor beta chains from one sample sequenced in a study of blood T cell repertoires in COVID-19. Some clones are missing from TCRdb's copy, which holds only in-frame ones; the method was immunoSEQ multiplex PCR. The sample includes around 300,000 clones, about nine tenths of them seen just once. The specimen sequenced was PBMCs or T cells enriched from blood (not recorded which). Receptors originate from a woman in her thirties or forties who had recovered from COVID-19.

The V call is TRBV7-2, the J call TRBJ2-4, with D maybe TRBD1 (5 bases). V was pared by 5 bases and J by 6 bases, with 14 bases between. CDR1 is SGHTA and CDR2 is FQGNSA in the germline V gene. The CDR3 runs 14 residues. The CDR3 is CASSLANGANIQYF. In DNA, the CDR3 is TGTGCCAGCAGCCTCGCAAATGGGGCAAACATTCAGTACTTC.

The rearrangement links TRBV6-4 to TRBJ2-3, with TRBD2 identical over 10 bases. The CDR3 consists of 15 residues. V trimming: 5 bases; J trimming: 6 bases; junction bases outside the gene matches: 8. Germline loops: CDR1 MRHNA, CDR2 SNTAGT. This CDR3 reads CASSPSGRAGDTQYF. Written as DNA, the CDR3 is TGTGCCAGCAGTCCGAGCGGGAGGGCCGGGGATACGCAGTATTTT.

This rearrangement joins TRBV29-1 to TRBJ1-1, with D uncertain. This CDR3 region has 10 residues. V was trimmed by 6 bases and J by 10 bases, leaving 12 bases between them. CDR1 and CDR2 (germline): SQVTM, ANQGSEA. The CDR3 sequence is CSVEPSVAFF. DNA for the CDR3: TGCAGCGTCGAACCCTCGGTAGCTTTCTTT.

The genes are TRBV3-1 (or the pseudogene TRBV3-2) and TRBJ2-3, with 8 bases fitting TRBD2. Trimming took 4 bases from V and 7 from J; bases not matched to a gene: 16. CDR1 and CDR2 from the germline V gene are LGHDT and YNNKEL (reference sequence). The CDR3 has 17 residues. The CDR3 sequence: CASSPPGISGDPHTQYF. CDR3 bases: TGTGCCAGCAGCCCCCCGGGGATTAGCGGGGACCCTCATACGCAGTATTTT.

CDR3 region: CASSGRRDRADGTEAFF. The CDR3 coding sequence is TGTGCCAGCAGCGGTCGGAGGGACAGGGCGGACGGGACTGAAGCTTTCTTT. This sequence joins TRBV6-2 or TRBV6-3 and TRBJ1-1; 9 positions match TRBD1. The trim removed 6 bases at V and 5 bases at J, leaving 16 bases unmatched. CDR1 and CDR2 from the germline V gene are MNHEY and SVGEGT. The CDR3 has 17 residues.

V usage is TRBV5-1 and J usage is TRBJ1-1; D is uncertain. In germline, CDR1 is SGHRS, CDR2 YFSETQ. With 4 bases removed from V and 1 base from J, the gap between germline ends came to 17 bases. The CDR3 consists of 16 residues. CDR3 in DNA: TGCGCCAGCAGCGAGAGTTTGAGTTGGGCGAACACTGAAGCTTTCTTT. Protein: CASSESLSWANTEAFF.

The chain is built from TRBV19 and TRBJ1-3; no reliable D call. Trimming left V 3 bases short and J 0 bases short, with 9 bases between. Germline-derived CDR1 and CDR2 are LNHDA and SQIVND (reference sequence). The CDR3 is 15 amino acids. DNA of the CDR3: TGTGCCAGTAGTATCGGTGTAAACTCTGGAAACACCATATATTTT. This codes for CASSIGVNSGNTIYF.

The chain combines TRBV27 with TRBJ2-7; a weak D match, TRBD1 (6 bases). V was shortened by 2 bases and J by 3 bases, with 11 bases between the two germline ends. CDR1 MNHEY and CDR2 SMNVEV come from the germline V gene (reference sequence). The length of the CDR3 is 14 residues. CDR3 protein: CASSLPDSYYEQYF. CDR3 DNA sequence: TGTGCCAGCAGTTTACCGGACAGCTACTACGAGCAGTACTTC.

J is TRBJ2-7 and V is TRBV2; 12 positions agree with TRBD1. CDR3 length equals 15 residues. CDR1 SNHLY and CDR2 FYNNEI come from the germline V gene. V was clipped by 6 bases and J by 3 bases; unmatched bases: 6. The CDR3 spells CASSLRDRGLYEQYF. CDR3 DNA sequence: TGTGCCAGCAGCCTCCGGGACAGGGGGCTCTACGAGCAGTACTTC.

The J gene is TRBJ2-2, the V gene TRBV5-1; the match to TRBD2 covers 12 bases. CDR3 size: 17 residues. CDR1 is SGHRS and CDR2 is YFSETQ in the germline V gene. V dropped 4 bases and J dropped 6; count of bases not matched to a gene: 10. The DNA of the CDR3 is TGCGCCAGCAGCATACTAGCGGGAGGAAATGGTGCCGGGGAGCTGTTTTTT. This sequence encodes CASSILAGGNGAGELFF.

CDR3 loop: CASSQDPGAGNTIYF. Written as DNA, the CDR3 is TGCGCCAGCAGCCAAGATCCGGGGGCTGGAAACACCATATATTTT. V and J are TRBV4-1 and TRBJ1-3; D perhaps matches TRBD1 (5 bases). The CDR3 has 15 amino acids. Deletions cut 0 bases from V and 2 bases from J, with 8 bases between. Germline-derived CDR1 and CDR2 are MGHRA and YSYEKL.

The chain employs TRBV2 and TRBJ2-7; the D gene is possibly TRBD2 (5 bases). The V gene lost 7 bases and the J gene lost 3 bases, with 13 bases spanning the gap. The CDR3 is 13 residues long. Germline-derived CDR1 and CDR2 are SNHLY and FYNNEI. Here the CDR3 DNA reads TGTGCCAGCAATACAAGAGGGTACTACGAGCAGTACTTC. Its protein product is CASNTRGYYEQYF.

The V gene is TRBV29-1, the J gene TRBJ1-1, with D possibly matching TRBD1 (6 bases). V gave up 4 bases and J gave up 1 base, with 10 bases separating them. Per the germline V gene, CDR1 is SQVTM and CDR2 is ANQGSEA. There are 13 residues in the CDR3. CDR3: CSVATDRNTEAFF. The DNA of the CDR3 is TGCAGCGTTGCCACGGACAGGAACACTGAAGCTTTCTTT.

The chain joins TRBV4-1 to TRBJ1-3; D not resolved. Germline CDR1 and CDR2: MGHRA and YSYEKL. Trimming cost V 1 base and J 0 bases, with 10 bases left between them. CDR3 size: 16 residues. The CDR3 DNA follows: TGCGCCAGCAGCCAAGGCCGCGCCTCCTCTGGAAACACCATATATTTT. Amino acid sequence: CASSQGRASSGNTIYF.